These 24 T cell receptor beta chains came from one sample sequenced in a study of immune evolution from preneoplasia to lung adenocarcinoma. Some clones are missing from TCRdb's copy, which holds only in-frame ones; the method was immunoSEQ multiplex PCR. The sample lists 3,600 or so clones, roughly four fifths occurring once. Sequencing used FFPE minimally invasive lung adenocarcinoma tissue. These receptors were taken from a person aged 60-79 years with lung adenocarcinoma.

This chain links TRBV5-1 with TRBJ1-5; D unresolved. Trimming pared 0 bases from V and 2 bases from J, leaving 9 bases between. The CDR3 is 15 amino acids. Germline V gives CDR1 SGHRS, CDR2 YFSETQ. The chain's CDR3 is CASSLATIGNQPQHF. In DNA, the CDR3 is TGCGCCAGCAGCTTGGCCACCATCGGCAATCAGCCCCAGCATTTT.

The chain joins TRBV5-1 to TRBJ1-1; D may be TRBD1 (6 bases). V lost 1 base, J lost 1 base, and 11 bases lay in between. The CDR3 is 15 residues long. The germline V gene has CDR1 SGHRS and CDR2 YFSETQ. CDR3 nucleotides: TGCGCCAGCAGCTTGATAGGGGGGGCGAACACTGAAGCTTTCTTT. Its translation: CASSLIGGANTEAFF.

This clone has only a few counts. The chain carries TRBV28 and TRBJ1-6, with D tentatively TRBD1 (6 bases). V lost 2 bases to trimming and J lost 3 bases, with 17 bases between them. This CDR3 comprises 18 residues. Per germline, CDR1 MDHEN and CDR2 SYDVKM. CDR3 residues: CASSLRGRGSVYNSPLHF. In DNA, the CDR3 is TGTGCCAGCAGTTTACGGGGCAGGGGCTCTGTCTATAATTCACCCCTCCACTTT.

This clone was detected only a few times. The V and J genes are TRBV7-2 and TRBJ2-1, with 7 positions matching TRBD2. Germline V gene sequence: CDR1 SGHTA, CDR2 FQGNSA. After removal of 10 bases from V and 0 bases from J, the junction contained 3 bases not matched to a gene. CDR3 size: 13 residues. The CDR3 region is CATLAGSYNEQFF. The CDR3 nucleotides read TGTGCCACATTAGCGGGCTCCTACAATGAGCAGTTCTTC. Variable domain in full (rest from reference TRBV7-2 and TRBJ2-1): GAGVSQSPSNKVTEKGKDVELRCDPISGHTALYWYRQSLGQGLEFLIYFQGNSAPDKSGLPSDRFSAERTGGSVSTLTIQRTQQEDSAVYLCATLAGSYNEQFFGPGTRLTVL.

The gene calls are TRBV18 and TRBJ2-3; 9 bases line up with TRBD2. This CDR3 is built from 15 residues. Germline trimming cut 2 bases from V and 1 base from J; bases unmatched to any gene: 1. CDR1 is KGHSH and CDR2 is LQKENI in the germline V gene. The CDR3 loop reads CASSPAGGRTDTQYF. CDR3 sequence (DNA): TGTGCCAGCTCACCAGCGGGGGGGCGCACAGATACGCAGTATTTT.

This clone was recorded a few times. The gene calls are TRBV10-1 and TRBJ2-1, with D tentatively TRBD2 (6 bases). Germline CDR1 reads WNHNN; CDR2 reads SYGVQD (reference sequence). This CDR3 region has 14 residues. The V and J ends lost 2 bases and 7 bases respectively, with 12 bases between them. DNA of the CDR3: TGCGCCAGCAGTGAGGGGGGGACCGTTAATGAGCAGTTCTTC. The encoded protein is CASSEGGTVNEQFF.

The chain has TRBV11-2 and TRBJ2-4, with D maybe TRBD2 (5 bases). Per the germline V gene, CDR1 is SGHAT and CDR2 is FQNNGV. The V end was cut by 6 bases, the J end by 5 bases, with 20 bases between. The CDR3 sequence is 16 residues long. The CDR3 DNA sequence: TGTGCCAGCAGACACATTGGAGGAAAAGGCCAAAACATTCAGTACTTC. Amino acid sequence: CASRHIGGKGQNIQYF.

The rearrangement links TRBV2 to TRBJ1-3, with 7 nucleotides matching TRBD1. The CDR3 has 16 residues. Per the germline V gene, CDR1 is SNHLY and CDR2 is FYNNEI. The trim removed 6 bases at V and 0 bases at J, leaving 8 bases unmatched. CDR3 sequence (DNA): TGTGCCAGCAGAAGACAGGGCGCCAACTCTGGAAACACCATATATTTT. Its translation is CASRRQGANSGNTIYF.

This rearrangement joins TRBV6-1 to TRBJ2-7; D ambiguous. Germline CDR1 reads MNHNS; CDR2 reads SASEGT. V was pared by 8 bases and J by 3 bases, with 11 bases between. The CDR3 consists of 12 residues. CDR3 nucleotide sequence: TGTGCCAGCGCCCACCTCCACTACGAGCAGTACTTC. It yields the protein CASAHLHYEQYF.

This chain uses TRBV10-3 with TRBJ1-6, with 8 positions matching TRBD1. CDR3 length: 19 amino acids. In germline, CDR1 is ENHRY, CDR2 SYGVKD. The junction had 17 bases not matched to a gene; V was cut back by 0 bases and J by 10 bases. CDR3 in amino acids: CAISESILDLTGGKSPLHF. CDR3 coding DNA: TGTGCCATCAGTGAGTCGATCTTGGATCTAACAGGGGGGAAGTCACCCCTCCACTTT.

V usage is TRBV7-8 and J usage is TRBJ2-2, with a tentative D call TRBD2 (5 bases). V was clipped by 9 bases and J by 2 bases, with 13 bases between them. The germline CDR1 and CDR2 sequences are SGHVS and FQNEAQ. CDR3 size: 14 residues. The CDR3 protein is CASSTRVNTGELFF. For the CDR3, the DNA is TGTGCCAGTTCTACTAGGGTCAACACCGGGGAGCTGTTTTTT.

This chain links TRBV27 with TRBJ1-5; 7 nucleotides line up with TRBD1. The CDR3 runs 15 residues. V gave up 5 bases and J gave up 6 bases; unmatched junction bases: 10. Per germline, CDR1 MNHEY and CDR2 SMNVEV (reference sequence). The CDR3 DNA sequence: TGTGCCAGCAGTCTACGCCCGGGACAGCTTCAGCCCCAGCATTTT. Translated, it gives CASSLRPGQLQPQHF.

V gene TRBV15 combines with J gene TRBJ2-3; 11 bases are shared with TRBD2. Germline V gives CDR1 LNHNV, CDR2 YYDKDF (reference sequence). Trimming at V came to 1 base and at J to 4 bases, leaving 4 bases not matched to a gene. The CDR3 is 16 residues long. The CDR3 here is CATSRASGGPPDTQYF. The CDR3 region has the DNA TGTGCCACCAGCAGAGCTAGCGGGGGGCCCCCAGATACGCAGTATTTT.

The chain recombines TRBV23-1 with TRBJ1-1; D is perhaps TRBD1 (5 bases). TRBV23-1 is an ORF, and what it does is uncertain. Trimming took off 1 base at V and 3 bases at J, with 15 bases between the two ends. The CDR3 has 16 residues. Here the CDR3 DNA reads TGCGCCAGCAGTCAATGGACGGGGGAGGAGGACACTGAAGCTTTCTTT. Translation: CASSQWTGEEDTEAFF.

The CDR3 region has the DNA TGCGCCAGCAGCTTGGGGGGGGCTCGGGGAAAACTGTTTTTT. It codes for CASSLGGARGKLFF. V is TRBV5-1 and J is TRBJ1-4; tentative D call: TRBD1 (6 bases). Trimming pared 0 bases from V and 10 bases from J, leaving 13 bases between. Germline CDR1 reads SGHRS; CDR2 reads YFSETQ. The CDR3 extends over 14 amino acids.

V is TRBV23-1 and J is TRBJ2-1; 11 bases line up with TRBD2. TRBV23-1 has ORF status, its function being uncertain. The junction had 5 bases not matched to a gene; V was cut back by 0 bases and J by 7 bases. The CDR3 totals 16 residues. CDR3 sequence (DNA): TGCGCCAGCAGTCAATCGTTAGCGGGGGGGGAAAATGAGCAGTTCTTC. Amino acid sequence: CASSQSLAGGENEQFF.

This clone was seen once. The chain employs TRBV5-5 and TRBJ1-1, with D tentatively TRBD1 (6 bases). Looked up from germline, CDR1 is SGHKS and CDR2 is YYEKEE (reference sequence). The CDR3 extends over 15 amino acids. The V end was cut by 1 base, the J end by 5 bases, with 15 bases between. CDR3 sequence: CASSLRPTGKTEAFF. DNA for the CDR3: TGTGCCAGCAGCTTGCGGCCAACAGGGAAGACTGAAGCTTTCTTT.

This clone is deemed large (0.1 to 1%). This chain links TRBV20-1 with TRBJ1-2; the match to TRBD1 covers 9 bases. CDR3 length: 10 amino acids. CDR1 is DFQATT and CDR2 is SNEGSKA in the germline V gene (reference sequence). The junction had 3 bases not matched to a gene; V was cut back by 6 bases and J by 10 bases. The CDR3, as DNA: TGCAGTGCAGACAGGGGGTACTACACCTTC. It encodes CSADRGYYTF.

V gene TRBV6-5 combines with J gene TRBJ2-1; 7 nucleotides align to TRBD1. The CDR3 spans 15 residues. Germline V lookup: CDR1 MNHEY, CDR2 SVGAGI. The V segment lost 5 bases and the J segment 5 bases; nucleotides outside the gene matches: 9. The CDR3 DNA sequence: TGTGCCAGCAGTACGACTGGGGACAGCAACAATGAGCAGTTCTTC. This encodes CASSTTGDSNNEQFF.

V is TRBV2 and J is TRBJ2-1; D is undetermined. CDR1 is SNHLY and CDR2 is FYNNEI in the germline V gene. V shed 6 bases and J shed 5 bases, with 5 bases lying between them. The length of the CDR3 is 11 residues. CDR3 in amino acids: CASSDNNEQFF. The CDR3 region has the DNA TGTGCCAGCAGCGACAACAATGAGCAGTTCTTC.

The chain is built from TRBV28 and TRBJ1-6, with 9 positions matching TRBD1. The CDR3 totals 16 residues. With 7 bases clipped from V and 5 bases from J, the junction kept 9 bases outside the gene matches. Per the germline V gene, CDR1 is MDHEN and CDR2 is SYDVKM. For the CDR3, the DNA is TGTGCCAGCACCCAAGTGGGACAGGGAAATAATTCACCCCTCCACTTT. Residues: CASTQVGQGNNSPLHF.

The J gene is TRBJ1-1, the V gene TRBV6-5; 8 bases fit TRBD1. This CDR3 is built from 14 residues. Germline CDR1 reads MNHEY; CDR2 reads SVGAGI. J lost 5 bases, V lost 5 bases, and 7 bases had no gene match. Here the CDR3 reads CASSDRQGRTEAFF. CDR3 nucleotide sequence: TGTGCCAGCAGTGACAGACAGGGGAGGACTGAAGCTTTCTTT.

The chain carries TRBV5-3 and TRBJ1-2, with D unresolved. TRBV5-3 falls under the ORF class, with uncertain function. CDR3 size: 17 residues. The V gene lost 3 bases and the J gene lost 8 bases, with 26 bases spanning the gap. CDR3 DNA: TGTGCCAGAAGCTGCATCCACTTTGAGTTCGCCCTTTCCGGCTACACCTTC. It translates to CARSCIHFEFALSGYTF.

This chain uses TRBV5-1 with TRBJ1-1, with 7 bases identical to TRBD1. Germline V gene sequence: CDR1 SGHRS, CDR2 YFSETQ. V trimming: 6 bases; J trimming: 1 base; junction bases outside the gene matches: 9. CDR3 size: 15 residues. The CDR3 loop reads CASTQGGIGNTEAFF. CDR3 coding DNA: TGCGCCAGCACCCAGGGGGGGATCGGGAACACTGAAGCTTTCTTT.